This TCR beta chain emerged from a study of PD-L1 blockade in urothelial cancer. Study details: The number of prior chemotherapy regimens per patient was 0 to 3. Blood was analyzed 3 weeks (second dose) and 6 weeks after treatment start. Blood samples contained a median about 150,000 T cells.

The sample's time point: peripheral blood 6 weeks after treatment start. CDR3 length: 14 amino acids. V shed 3 bases, J shed 7 bases, and the junction held 5 bases outside the gene matches. CDR1 is LNHDA, CDR2 SQIVND, per germline (reference sequence). Synthetic analogs of TCR templates were spiked into every PCR. TCRdb's table, derived via immunoSEQ multiplex PCR, lists solely in-frame clones and lacks some. The table includes 35,000 to 55,000 clones, almost 85% detected once. The TCR originated in a man aged 55 to 70 with urothelial cancer. Sequencing used PBMCs, obtained around atezolizumab (anti-PD-L1) treatment. This rearrangement joins TRBV19 to TRBJ2-1; 8 bases are a match to TRBD2. The CDR3 nucleotides read TGTGCCAGTAGTATGGCCGGGACTAGGAATGAGCAGTTCTTC. It yields the protein CASSMAGTRNEQFF.